These 18 T cell receptor beta chains share one sample of origin, sequenced in a study of early T cells in non-severe SARS-CoV-2 infection. Each CDR3 protein is one row after TCRdb ran MiXCR on the 5' RACE reads. Altogether some 77,000 distinct CDR3 sequences are present, more than 7.5% being singletons, with the ten largest covering 4.8%. Specimen: whole blood. The receptors originated from an adult who was a healthcare worker with PCR-confirmed SARS-CoV-2 infection or an uninfected control (not recorded which).

There are many counts of this clonotype. The V call is TRBV10-3, the J call TRBJ2-2; no clear D gene. With 2 bases removed from V and 2 bases from J, the gap between germline ends came to 3 bases. Germline V lookup: CDR1 ENHRY, CDR2 SYGVKD. The CDR3 has 13 amino acids. The CDR3 DNA follows: TGTGCCATCAGTGAGACAAACACCGGGGAGCTGTTTTTT. Residues: CAISETNTGELFF.

In this sample, this clonotype turned up a few times. This rearrangement joins TRBV5-7 to TRBJ1-1; 9 bases are a match to TRBD1. TRBV5-7 is flagged as an ORF with uncertain function. J gave up 4 bases and V 3 bases, and 7 bases lay outside the gene matches. The CDR3 covers 15 residues. In DNA form, the CDR3 reads TGTGCCAGCAGCTGGAGCGGGACAGGGAGCACTGAAGCTTTCTTT. It encodes CASSWSGTGSTEAFF.

This clonotype was counted a few times. The V call is TRBV4-1, the J call TRBJ1-4, with TRBD1 identical over 8 bases. Germline trimming cut 4 bases from V and 8 bases from J; bases unmatched to any gene: 9. CDR1 MGHRA and CDR2 YSYEKL come from the germline V gene. This CDR3 contains 15 residues. CDR3 bases: TGCGCCAGCAGCCCGAGAGACAGGGGTGCCGAAAAACTGTTTTTT. Encoded protein: CASSPRDRGAEKLFF.

At least ten counts were recorded for this clonotype. V gene TRBV7-9 combines with J gene TRBJ1-2, with TRBD1 matching over 8 bases. Looked up from germline, CDR1 is SEHNR and CDR2 is FQNEAQ (reference sequence). The CDR3 is made up of 13 amino acids. Trimming took 3 bases from V and 7 from J; bases not matched to a gene: 4. The CDR3 protein is CASSLGQVSGYTF. CDR3 in DNA: TGTGCCAGCAGCTTGGGACAGGTATCTGGCTACACCTTC.

The V gene is TRBV11-1, the J gene TRBJ2-1, with D possibly called TRBD1 or TRBD2 (7 bases each). The V and J ends lost 5 bases and 4 bases respectively, with 18 bases between them. Germline loops: CDR1 SGHAT, CDR2 FQDESV (reference sequence). The CDR3 contains 16 residues. The CDR3 nucleotides read TGTGCCAGCAGCCGCTGGGAGGGGGCGCCTTACAATGAGCAGTTCTTC. It translates to CASSRWEGAPYNEQFF.

This clonotype came up many times. The V and J genes are TRBV27 and TRBJ2-1; D remains unclear. There are 12 residues in the CDR3. Trimming removed 5 bases from V and 8 bases from J, with 10 bases in between. Germline V gives CDR1 MNHEY, CDR2 SMNVEV (reference sequence). CDR3 in DNA: TGTGCCAGCAGTCCTACAGAGTATGAGCAGTTCTTC. Translation gives CASSPTEYEQFF.

This clonotype was counted only a few times. The rearrangement uses TRBV7-8 and TRBJ2-5, with D perhaps TRBD1 (6 bases). CDR3 size: 16 residues. Germline V gene lookup returns CDR1 SGHVS and CDR2 FQNEAQ. V lost 5 bases and J 1 base, leaving 17 bases between the germline ends. In DNA form, the CDR3 reads TGTGCCAGCAGCAAAACAACAGGGCTACGCCAAGAGACCCAGTACTTC. Protein product: CASSKTTGLRQETQYF.

J is TRBJ1-3 and V is TRBV4-2; D unclear. Trimming cost V 0 bases and J 2 bases, with 8 bases left between them. Germline assignment: CDR1 LGHNA and CDR2 YNFKEQ. The CDR3 is made up of 15 amino acids. The CDR3 DNA follows: TGTGCCAGCAGCCAAGATAGAGGTACTGGAAACACCATATATTTT. It translates to CASSQDRGTGNTIYF.

The chain is built from TRBV12-3 or TRBV12-4 and TRBJ2-3, with 8 bases matching TRBD2. Losses at the gene ends were 5 bases for V and 2 bases for J; bases not matched to a gene: 9. This CDR3 comprises 16 residues. The CDR3 is CASSTWTSLTTDTQYF. In nucleotides, the CDR3 is TGTGCCAGCAGTACTTGGACTAGCCTAACCACAGATACGCAGTATTTT.

This clonotype was counted at least ten times. The chain carries TRBV5-4 and TRBJ1-6, with D possibly TRBD1 on 5 matching bases. Germline CDR1 and CDR2: SGHNT and YYREEE (reference sequence). The CDR3 length is 16 residues. Trimming stripped 1 base from V and 3 bases from J, with 11 bases between. The CDR3 region is CASSLPGEGYNSPLHF. Written as DNA, the CDR3 is TGTGCCAGCAGCTTGCCGGGGGAGGGCTATAATTCACCCCTCCACTTT. The full variable domain, with the rest looked up from reference TRBV5-4 and TRBJ1-6, is ETGVTQSPTHLIKTRGQQVTLRCSSQSGHNTVSWYQQALGQGPQFIFQYYREEENGRGNFPPRFSGLQFPNYSSELNVNALELDDSALYLCASSLPGEGYNSPLHFGNGTRLTVT.

This clonotype was seen more than once but under ten times. This chain links TRBV28 with TRBJ1-1; D is ambiguous. The V end was cut by 1 base, the J end by 5 bases, with 11 bases between. The CDR3 covers 14 residues. Germline V gives CDR1 MDHEN, CDR2 SYDVKM. The CDR3 spells CASSLLRRETEAFF. The CDR3 DNA follows: TGTGCCAGCAGTTTATTGCGAAGGGAGACTGAAGCTTTCTTT.

This clonotype was observed a few times. CDR3 region: CASRLGGSSYNEQFF. The CDR3 nucleotides are TGTGCCAGCCGCTTGGGCGGGAGCTCCTACAATGAGCAGTTCTTC. The V and J genes are TRBV27 and TRBJ2-1; 7 nucleotides line up with TRBD2. Trimming removed 8 bases from V and 0 bases from J; junction bases left unmatched: 7. Germline V lookup: CDR1 MNHEY, CDR2 SMNVEV (reference sequence). The CDR3 totals 15 residues.

The sample holds a few counts of this clonotype. The rearrangement links TRBV7-9 to TRBJ2-2, with 11 bases lining up with TRBD2. Trimming removed 3 bases from V and 6 bases from J; junction bases left unmatched: 9. The CDR3 spans 17 residues. Germline CDR1 and CDR2: SEHNR and FQNEAQ (reference sequence). CDR3 sequence: CASSFLTSGSMSGELFF. The CDR3 DNA reads as TGTGCCAGCAGCTTCCTTACTAGCGGGAGCATGTCCGGGGAGCTGTTTTTT. Based on the CDR3 plus reference TRBV7-9 and TRBJ2-2, the full variable domain is DTGVSQNPRHKITKRGQNVTFRCDPISEHNRLYWYRQTLGQGPEFLTYFQNEAQLEKSRLLSDRFSAERPKGSFSTLEIQRTEQGDSAMYLCASSFLTSGSMSGELFFGEGSRLTVL.

In regard to this clonotype: A single base separates this from a much larger clone, so it may be a read error. The chain is built from TRBV10-3 and TRBJ2-3; D not resolved. V shed 4 bases and J shed 6 bases, with 8 bases lying between them. Germline assignment: CDR1 ENHRY and CDR2 SYGVKD. The length of the CDR3 is 12 residues. The CDR3 bases are TGTGCCATCAGTGGAAATCTGGATACGCAGTATTTT. Its translation: CAISGNLDTQYF.

At least ten counts were recorded for this clonotype. V gene TRBV5-8 combines with J gene TRBJ2-3, with D possibly matching TRBD1 (6 bases). The V gene lost 2 bases and the J gene lost 3 bases, with 7 bases spanning the gap. CDR1 is SGHTS and CDR2 is YDEGEE in the germline V gene. The CDR3 contains 13 residues. CDR3: CASSFTGTDTQYF. The CDR3 DNA reads TGTGCCAGCAGCTTTACAGGGACAGATACGCAGTATTTT.

In this sample, this clonotype turned up many times. The chain combines TRBV6-8 with TRBJ2-1; no clear D gene. Trimming removed 7 bases from V and 0 bases from J, with 10 bases in between. From germline, CDR1 is MNHGY and CDR2 SAAAGT. CDR3 size: 14 residues. CDR3 residues: CASKAESSYNEQFF. The CDR3 DNA follows: TGTGCCAGCAAGGCGGAAAGCTCCTACAATGAGCAGTTCTTC.

This clonotype has a count of ten or more. J is TRBJ1-2 and V is TRBV21-1. TRBV21-1 is given as a pseudogene. The CDR3 is 15 amino acids. The CDR3, as DNA: TGTGCCAGCAGCAATGTTGGGAGGGAGAACTATGGCTACACCTTC. Translating gives CASSNVGRENYGYTF.

The genes are TRBV6-5 and TRBJ2-6; TRBD1 matches at 7 bases. The J segment lost 2 bases and the V segment lost 4 bases, leaving 8 bases of the junction unmatched. The CDR3 is 17 amino acids. Germline V gene lookup returns CDR1 MNHEY and CDR2 SVGAGI. CDR3: CASSWYRGEPGANVLTF. The CDR3 coding sequence is TGTGCCAGCAGTTGGTACAGGGGCGAGCCTGGGGCCAACGTCCTGACTTTC.